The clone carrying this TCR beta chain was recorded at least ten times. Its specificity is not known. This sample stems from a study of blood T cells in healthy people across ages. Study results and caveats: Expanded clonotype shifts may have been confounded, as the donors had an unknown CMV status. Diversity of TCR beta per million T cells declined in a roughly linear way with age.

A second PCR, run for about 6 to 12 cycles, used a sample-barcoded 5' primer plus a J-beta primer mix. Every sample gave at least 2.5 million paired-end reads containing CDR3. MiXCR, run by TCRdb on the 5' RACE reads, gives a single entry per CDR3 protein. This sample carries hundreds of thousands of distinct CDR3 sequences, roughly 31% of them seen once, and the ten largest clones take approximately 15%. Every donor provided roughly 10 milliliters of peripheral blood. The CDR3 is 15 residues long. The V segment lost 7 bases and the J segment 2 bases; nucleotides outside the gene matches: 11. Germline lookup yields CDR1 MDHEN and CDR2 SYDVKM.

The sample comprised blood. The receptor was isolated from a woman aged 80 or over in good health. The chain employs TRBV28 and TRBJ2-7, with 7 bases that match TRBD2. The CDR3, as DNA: TGTGCCAGCATCACTGGGTCGGGACTAACCTACGAGCAGTACTTC. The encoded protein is CASITGSGLTYEQYF.